This T cell receptor (beta chain) was captured in a study of shared clonotypes between healthy human individuals (dated by TCRdb to the early 2020s). The study in broad terms: The cohort included a few men and two women between 18 and 49 years of age. For each donor, three plates each were used for CD4 naive and CD4 memory, two plates were used for CD8 naive, and one plate was used for CD8 memory. Each donor's leukapheresis produced roughly between about 0.8 and 8.9 billion PBMCs. Different laboratories and diverse techniques were used to prepare libraries and sequence TCR repertoires, to increase sequencing depth and limit assay-specific biases. Blood TCR repertoires of five healthy adults were deeply sequenced to estimate repertoire size and the extent of clonotype sharing between individuals.

For the CD8 naive samples, CD45RO-negative cells were positively selected for CCR7, yielding a CD45RA+CCR7+ population from which TemRA cells were excluded. Healthy HIV-negative adults with no recently reported acute infections or vaccinations were included as donors. All donors were Caucasian adults living in Nashville, Tennessee, USA. Blood was collected by leukapheresis, and PBMCs were isolated by Ficoll-Histopaque density gradient centrifugation and then cryopreserved in liquid nitrogen vapor phase. Analytical flow cytometry was used to check the purity and quantity of every magnetically sorted T cell population. Each sorted fraction had its genomic DNA isolated and then quantified by UV absorbance on a Nanodrop 2000c. Using the deep immunoSEQ assay, multiplex PCR amplified TCR CDR3 regions from genomic DNA. Extracted genomic DNA from each cell subset was distributed evenly across all wells of several immunoSEQ 96-well plates, and each plate was treated as a replicate. Each replicate PCR for sorted subsets received about 210 ng genomic DNA, equal to roughly 29,000 T cell genomes. The purified libraries were quantified using a Qubit 3.0 fluorometer, sized with a Bioanalyzer 2100, and then quantified again using the KAPA Library Quantification kit. A separate single-read 150-cycle Illumina NextSeq 550 flow cell was used to sequence each immunoSEQ 96-well plate. The original methods were these. Because the immunoSEQ output held only junctional sequences and lacked quality scores, the filtering could not match the filtering applied to full-length reads. To assign V/J genes and CDR3, sequences were annotated using PyIR, a Python wrapper for IgBLAST v1.9, with IMGT germline references. Any read was removed if the V/J assignment was weak (E-value above 1e-6), the CDR3 was missing, or the read contained stop codons, out-of-frame junctions, or ambiguous translated residues. V3J clonotypes were defined by identical inferred V gene, J gene, and CDR3 amino acid sequence. Percentage overlap between repertoires was computed as shared unique clonotypes divided by the size of the smaller repertoire. Three approaches were used to assess repertoire richness: RTK rarefaction, the Chao1 estimator, and Recon v2.1 estimates of unobserved clonotypes. OLGA was used to compute generation probabilities for all TCRbeta clonotypes that the gDNA method yielded from four donors. In TCRdb, the immuneACCESS table is reduced to in-frame sequences with V and J assigned. These tables do not hold every clone; where another copy was compared, an unresolved V gene accounts for under half, and the others remain unexplained. The V and J calls and the clone size are those of that table, but D and trimming were determined from the DNA. Within this sample are roughly 1,800,000 clones, with about 94% of them counted one time only. The biggest ten clones account for roughly 1% of the sample.

General findings and caveats noted by the study authors: Pairwise subsampling indicated that sequencing depth was expected to affect the degree of clonotype sharing among donors. Naive subsets generally had larger estimated clonotype richness than memory subsets did. When a handful of donors were compared, the shared fraction of clonotypes was roughly 5% for naive CD4, 3.5% to 4% for naive CD8, 2% to 2.5% for memory CD4, and 0.4% for memory CD8. Higher generation probabilities were observed for clonotypes shared by all four sorted-subset donors than for non-shared clonotypes. Because the study included only a small number of donors, the genetic and exposure-history diversity represented was limited. Sampling was restricted to blood, and TCR repertoires in tissue are likely to differ from TCR repertoires in blood. Even with the large sequencing depth, rarefaction of the sorted-subset datasets indicated that sequencing was incomplete.

A word on this clone: Its antigen is currently not known. Base-call qualities are not available, and no considerably larger clone is one nucleotide away.

There are 14 amino acids in the CDR3, from cysteine to phenylalanine inclusive. The retained sequence is limited to the CDR3, 42 bases, with the frame set at the first base. According to the germline V gene, CDR1 reads MNHEY and CDR2 reads SVGAGI. V is cut back by 5 bases and J by 7 bases, with 9 bases in the junction unmatched. The receptor's source is a man between 18 and 29 years old in good health. The sample taken for sequencing was naive CD8+ T cells sorted from blood. Per the publication, the cell subset or site label means: CD45RA+CCR7+. Recombination joined TRBV6-5 with TRBJ2-7; TRBD2 matches 9 bases in the middle. In nucleotides, the sequence is TGTGCCAGCAGTACCAGGACTAGCGATTTGGAGCAGTACTTC. It specifies CASSTRTSDLEQYF.